A selection of T cell receptor beta chains follows, all from one sample in a study of blood T cells in healthy people across ages. Each CDR3 protein is one row after TCRdb ran MiXCR on the 5' RACE reads. The sample comprises 1.5 million to 2 million distinct CDR3 sequences, under 30% of which are singletons, and around 7.7% rests with the top ten. Sequencing input: blood. These receptors were obtained from a young woman in good health. Each CDR3 is given with its conserved first and last residue. The order of the fields is CDR3 DNA, CDR3 protein, V gene, clone size, J gene, D gene. D genes are given only for firm matches. The size field is filled for only some rows; it gives once, few, many or a size class.

DNA: TGCAGCGCTATGGGGACTAGCGGGAGCTCGCAGTATTTT
CDR3: CSAMGTSGSSQYF
V: TRBV29-1
size: many
J: TRBJ2-3
D: TRBD2

DNA: TGTGCCTGGCACGGGGGAGGAGGGCTGTTTTTT
CDR3: CAWHGGGGLFF
V: TRBV30
size: -
J: TRBJ1-4
D: -

DNA: TGTGCCGGCAGTCCCCAGCAGGGGGGACTGGTTGGCTACACCTTC
CDR3: CAGSPQQGGLVGYTF
V: TRBV27
size: -
J: TRBJ1-2
D: TRBD1

DNA: TGTGCCAGCAGTCGACTTAGGCAGCCCCAGCATTTT
CDR3: CASSRLRQPQHF
V: TRBV28
size: -
J: TRBJ1-5
D: -

DNA: TGCGCCAGCAGCACCTCCACTAGGGGGACCTACAATGAGCAGTTCTTC
CDR3: CASSTSTRGTYNEQFF
V: TRBV4-3
size: many
J: TRBJ2-1
D: -

DNA: TGTGCCAGCAAACAGGGAAGACAGCCCCAGCATTTT
CDR3: CASKQGRQPQHF
V: TRBV28
size: many
J: TRBJ1-5
D: -

DNA: TGTGCCAGCAGATCGGGACAGGGTTTTACCGGAGAGCTGTTTTTT
CDR3: CASRSGQGFTGELFF
V: TRBV6-6
size: few
J: TRBJ2-2
D: TRBD1

DNA: TGTGCCAGCAGCTTATTCGGGCAGTTCAGCACAGATACGCAGTATTTT
CDR3: CASSLFGQFSTDTQYF
V: TRBV11-2
size: few
J: TRBJ2-3
D: -

DNA: TGTGCCAGTAGTCCAGGAGCCAGGGGAGGCGATGGCTACACCTTC
CDR3: CASSPGARGGDGYTF
V: TRBV19
size: -
J: TRBJ1-2
D: -

DNA: TGCGCCAGCAGCTTTGCACAGGCCCCTTACAATGAGCAGTTCTTC
CDR3: CASSFAQAPYNEQFF
V: TRBV5-1
size: few
J: TRBJ2-1
D: -

DNA: TGTGCCAGCTCACCACCAGCGGGGCTACACGAGCAGTACTTC
CDR3: CASSPPAGLHEQYF
V: TRBV18
size: -
J: TRBJ2-7
D: TRBD2

DNA: TGTGCCAGCAGTTACTCCCGGGACAGGGGTAATGAGCAGTTCTTC
CDR3: CASSYSRDRGNEQFF
V: TRBV6-6
size: -
J: TRBJ2-1
D: TRBD1

DNA: TGCAGCGTTGGGGGCGCGAGCACTGAAGCTTTCTTT
CDR3: CSVGGASTEAFF
V: TRBV29-1
size: -
J: TRBJ1-1
D: -

DNA: TGCAGTGCTAGAGATGGTGAACAGAAGCTCTACGAGCAGTACTTC
CDR3: CSARDGEQKLYEQYF
V: TRBV20-1
size: few
J: TRBJ2-7
D: -

DNA: TGTGCCAGCAGCCAAGTGCCCCAGGGGGACGAGCAGTACTTC
CDR3: CASSQVPQGDEQYF
V: TRBV3-1
size: many
J: TRBJ2-7
D: TRBD1

DNA: TGTGCCAGCAGTAGAGACAGGGTTGGGAATGAGCAGTTCTTC
CDR3: CASSRDRVGNEQFF
V: TRBV6-2/TRBV6-3
size: many
J: TRBJ2-1
D: TRBD1

DNA: TGTGCCAGCAGTACCTTTAGCCCCATCAATAGCGGGGGGGCCGCGTACAATGAGCAGTTCTTC
CDR3: CASSTFSPINSGGAAYNEQFF
V: TRBV28
size: -
J: TRBJ2-1
D: TRBD2

DNA: TGTGCCAGCACAGGGATCCGGGACACTGAAGCTTTCTTT
CDR3: CASTGIRDTEAFF
V: TRBV2
size: -
J: TRBJ1-1
D: -

DNA: TGTGCCAGCAGCTTCCGAGACGGCACCGGGGAGCTGTTTTTT
CDR3: CASSFRDGTGELFF
V: TRBV7-2
size: -
J: TRBJ2-2
D: -

DNA: TGTGCCAGCAGTTTAGAACTAGATAGGGGCTACACCTTC
CDR3: CASSLELDRGYTF
V: TRBV28
size: -
J: TRBJ1-2
D: -

DNA: TGTGCCAGCAGTATTCCGAGGGGGGGCTCCTACAATGAGCAGTTCTTC
CDR3: CASSIPRGGSYNEQFF
V: TRBV6-2/TRBV6-3
size: -
J: TRBJ2-1
D: -

DNA: TGCAGTGCTAGCAACCGGGACACCTCCTACAATGAGCAGTTCTTC
CDR3: CSASNRDTSYNEQFF
V: TRBV20-1
size: few
J: TRBJ2-1
D: -

DNA: TGTGCCACCGCTCGTACCGGGTCAGCAAGTGTTAAGAATGGCTACACCTTC
CDR3: CATARTGSASVKNGYTF
V: TRBV7-2
size: -
J: TRBJ1-2
D: -

DNA: TGTGCCAGCAGCCTAGACAGTAAGATTAATTCACCCCTCCACTTT
CDR3: CASSLDSKINSPLHF
V: TRBV6-6
size: few
J: TRBJ1-6
D: -

DNA: TGTGCCAGCAGCTTAGCGGGACAGGGTGCTGAAGCTTTCTTT
CDR3: CASSLAGQGAEAFF
V: TRBV11-1
size: few
J: TRBJ1-1
D: TRBD1

DNA: TGTGCCAGCTCAGTGGAGGGGGCGATCGGGAATGGCTACACCTTC
CDR3: CASSVEGAIGNGYTF
V: TRBV18
size: many
J: TRBJ1-2
D: TRBD1

DNA: TGTGCCAGCAGCTTCGCCGGACAGGGAACAGATACGCAGTATTTT
CDR3: CASSFAGQGTDTQYF
V: TRBV7-9
size: few
J: TRBJ2-3
D: TRBD1

DNA: TGTGCCATCAGTGACTCAGCCAATTCACCCCTCCACTTT
CDR3: CAISDSANSPLHF
V: TRBV10-3
size: -
J: TRBJ1-6
D: -

DNA: TGTGCCAGCAGCTTAGCCGGGGGTAGCGGGTACAATGAGCAGTACTTC
CDR3: CASSLAGGSGYNEQYF
V: TRBV7-2
size: -
J: TRBJ2-4
D: TRBD2